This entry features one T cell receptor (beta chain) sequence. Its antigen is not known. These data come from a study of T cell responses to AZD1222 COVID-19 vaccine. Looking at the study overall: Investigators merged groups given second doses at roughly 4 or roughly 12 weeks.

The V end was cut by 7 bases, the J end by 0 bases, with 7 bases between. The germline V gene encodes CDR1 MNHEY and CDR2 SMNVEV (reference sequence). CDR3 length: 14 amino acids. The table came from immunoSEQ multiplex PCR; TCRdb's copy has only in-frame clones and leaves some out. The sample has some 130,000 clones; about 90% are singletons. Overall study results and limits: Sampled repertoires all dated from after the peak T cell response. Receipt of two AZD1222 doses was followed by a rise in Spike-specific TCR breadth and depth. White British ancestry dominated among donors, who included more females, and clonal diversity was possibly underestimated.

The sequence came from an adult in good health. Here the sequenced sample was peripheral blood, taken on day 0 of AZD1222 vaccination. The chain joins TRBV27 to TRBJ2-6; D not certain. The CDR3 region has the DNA TGTGCCAGCACCTTTACCTCTGGGGCCAACGTCCTGACTTTC. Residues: CASTFTSGANVLTF.